The 4 T cell receptor beta chains below all came from one sample that was sequenced in a study of blood T cells in healthy people across ages. Primed by a sample-barcoded 5' primer and a J-beta primer mix, a second PCR proceeded for about 6 to 11 cycles. TCRdb used MiXCR to reprocess the 5' RACE reads, holding one entry per CDR3 protein. Of some 1.5 million distinct CDR3 sequences listed, 42% are singletons. The sample comprised blood. These TCRs come from a woman aged 18 to 35 in good health.

This clonotype was recorded many times. The V call is TRBV20-1, the J call TRBJ1-1, with TRBD1 as a possible D gene (5 bases). The CDR3 is 12 amino acids. Per germline, CDR1 DFQATT and CDR2 SNEGSKA (reference sequence). Trimming removed 2 bases from V and 5 bases from J, with 9 bases in between. The CDR3 nucleotides are TGCAGTGCTAGACAGGGAGGGACTGAAGCTTTCTTT. Amino acids: CSARQGGTEAFF.

This clonotype showed up many times. The chain joins TRBV12-3 or TRBV12-4 to TRBJ1-1, with 8 positions matching TRBD1. CDR3 length equals 14 residues. V shed 5 bases, J shed 5 bases, and the junction held 7 bases outside the gene matches. The CDR3 loop reads CASSRTGGGTEAFF. For the CDR3, the DNA is TGTGCCAGCAGTAGAACAGGGGGAGGTACTGAAGCTTTCTTT.

The sample holds a few counts of this clonotype. The V and J genes are TRBV20-1 and TRBJ1-5; TRBD1 matches at 9 bases. This CDR3 has 12 amino acids. V trimming: 8 bases; J trimming: 4 bases; junction bases outside the gene matches: 3. Germline V gives CDR1 DFQATT, CDR2 SNEGSKA (reference sequence). The CDR3 nucleotides are TGCAGTTTTGACAGGGGGAATCAGCCCCAGCATTTT. It translates to CSFDRGNQPQHF.

This clonotype came up a few times. The V and J genes are TRBV2 and TRBJ2-7, with D maybe TRBD1 (7 bases). The germline gives CDR1 SNHLY, CDR2 FYNNEI. Trimming removed 2 bases from V and 5 bases from J, with 16 bases in between. The CDR3 is 15 amino acids. CDR3 sequence reads: CASSERGRGVHEQYF. The CDR3 DNA is TGTGCCAGCAGTGAAAGGGGCAGGGGGGTCCACGAGCAGTACTTC.